The 9 T cell receptor beta chains below were found in one sample sequenced in a study of blood T cell repertoires in COVID-19. Only in-frame clones appear in the TCRdb table, and some are missing; sequencing was by immunoSEQ multiplex PCR. Of 270,000 or so clones listed, about 91% were seen once; the top ten hold 4% to 5%. The sequenced sample was peripheral blood. These receptors were obtained from a woman in her forties who had recovered from COVID-19.

V and J are TRBV2 and TRBJ1-6; no definite D call. This CDR3 is 12 amino acids long. Germline CDR1 and CDR2: SNHLY and FYNNEI. The V end lost 4 bases, the J end lost 8 bases, and 6 bases lay between the germline ends. CDR3 DNA: TGTGCCAGCAGTGGTTTAGATTCACCCCTCCACTTT. Translation: CASSGLDSPLHF.

This clone was seen just once. This chain connects TRBV18 to TRBJ2-3; no clear D gene. With 3 bases removed from V and 5 bases from J, the gap between germline ends came to 3 bases. This CDR3 spans 11 amino acids. Germline values: CDR1 KGHSH, CDR2 LQKENI. CDR3 residues: CASSPQDTQYF. Written as DNA, the CDR3 is TGTGCCAGCTCACCCCAAGATACGCAGTATTTT.

The chain recombines TRBV29-1 with TRBJ2-5; a weak D match, TRBD1 (5 bases). Germline V gene data show CDR1 as SQVTM and CDR2 as ANQGSEA. The V gene lost 5 bases and the J gene lost 5 bases, with 12 bases spanning the gap. This CDR3 has 12 amino acids. The CDR3 region has the DNA TGCAGCGTTAATGCACAGGAGGAGACCCAGTACTTC. Amino acid sequence: CSVNAQEETQYF. The full variable domain, its missing parts supplied by reference TRBV29-1 and TRBJ2-5, is SAVISQKPSRDICQRGTSLTIQCQVDSQVTMMFWYRQQPGQSLTLIATANQGSEATYESGFVIDKFPISRPNLTFSTLTVSNMSPEDSSIYLCSVNAQEETQYFGPGTRLLVL.

The chain combines TRBV10-3 with TRBJ2-7, with 7 bases lining up with TRBD2. This CDR3 has 12 amino acids. With 4 bases clipped from V and 3 bases from J, the junction kept 0 bases outside the gene matches. Germline lookup yields CDR1 ENHRY and CDR2 SYGVKD. The CDR3 DNA is TGTGCCATCAGTGGGGGGGGCTACGAGCAGTACGTC. It yields the protein CAISGGGYEQYV.

The V and J genes are TRBV27 and TRBJ2-7, with TRBD2 identical over 11 bases. V was clipped by 8 bases and J by 5 bases; unmatched bases: 20. The CDR3 contains 18 residues. Germline assignment: CDR1 MNHEY and CDR2 SMNVEV (reference sequence). CDR3 coding DNA: TGTGCCAGCGGCAAGGGGCTAGCGGGGGGAAGGAGGGTCCACGAGCAGTACTTC. It specifies CASGKGLAGGRRVHEQYF.

The rearrangement uses TRBV10-2 and TRBJ2-3; D is perhaps TRBD2 (5 bases). Germline CDR1 reads WSHSY; CDR2 reads SAAADI. There are 17 residues in the CDR3. With 4 bases removed from V and 4 bases from J, the gap between germline ends came to 21 bases. The DNA of the CDR3 is TGCGCCAGCAGTGGGCCCCCCGGAACTAGTGAGTCAGATACGCAGTATTTT. This sequence encodes CASSGPPGTSESDTQYF.

The table lists this clone with a few counts. The CDR3 is CASSQEPRGVRETQYF. The CDR3 nucleotides read TGTGCCAGCAGCCAAGAGCCCAGGGGAGTGAGAGAGACCCAGTACTTC. This chain connects TRBV4-2 to TRBJ2-5; tentatively, D is TRBD1 (6 bases). Per germline, CDR1 LGHNA and CDR2 YNFKEQ. The CDR3 is made up of 16 amino acids. V lost 0 bases and J 4 bases, leaving 15 bases between the germline ends.

V is TRBV19 and J is TRBJ2-5, with TRBD1 identical over 8 bases. This CDR3 contains 16 residues. The J segment lost 0 bases and the V segment lost 4 bases, leaving 7 bases of the junction unmatched. CDR1 and CDR2 (germline): LNHDA, SQIVND (reference sequence). The CDR3 bases are TGTGCCAGTAGTACGTCGGGGGACAGGTACCAAGAGACCCAGTACTTC. The encoded protein is CASSTSGDRYQETQYF.

This chain uses TRBV5-1 with TRBJ2-5; a weak D match, TRBD1 (6 bases). Germline CDR1 SGHRS, CDR2 YFSETQ. V lost 3 bases, J lost 6 bases, and 18 bases lay in between. This CDR3 has 15 residues. CDR3 sequence reads: CASSSTTGKEQTQYF. CDR3 DNA sequence: TGCGCCAGCAGCTCGACGACAGGAAAGGAGCAGACCCAGTACTTC.